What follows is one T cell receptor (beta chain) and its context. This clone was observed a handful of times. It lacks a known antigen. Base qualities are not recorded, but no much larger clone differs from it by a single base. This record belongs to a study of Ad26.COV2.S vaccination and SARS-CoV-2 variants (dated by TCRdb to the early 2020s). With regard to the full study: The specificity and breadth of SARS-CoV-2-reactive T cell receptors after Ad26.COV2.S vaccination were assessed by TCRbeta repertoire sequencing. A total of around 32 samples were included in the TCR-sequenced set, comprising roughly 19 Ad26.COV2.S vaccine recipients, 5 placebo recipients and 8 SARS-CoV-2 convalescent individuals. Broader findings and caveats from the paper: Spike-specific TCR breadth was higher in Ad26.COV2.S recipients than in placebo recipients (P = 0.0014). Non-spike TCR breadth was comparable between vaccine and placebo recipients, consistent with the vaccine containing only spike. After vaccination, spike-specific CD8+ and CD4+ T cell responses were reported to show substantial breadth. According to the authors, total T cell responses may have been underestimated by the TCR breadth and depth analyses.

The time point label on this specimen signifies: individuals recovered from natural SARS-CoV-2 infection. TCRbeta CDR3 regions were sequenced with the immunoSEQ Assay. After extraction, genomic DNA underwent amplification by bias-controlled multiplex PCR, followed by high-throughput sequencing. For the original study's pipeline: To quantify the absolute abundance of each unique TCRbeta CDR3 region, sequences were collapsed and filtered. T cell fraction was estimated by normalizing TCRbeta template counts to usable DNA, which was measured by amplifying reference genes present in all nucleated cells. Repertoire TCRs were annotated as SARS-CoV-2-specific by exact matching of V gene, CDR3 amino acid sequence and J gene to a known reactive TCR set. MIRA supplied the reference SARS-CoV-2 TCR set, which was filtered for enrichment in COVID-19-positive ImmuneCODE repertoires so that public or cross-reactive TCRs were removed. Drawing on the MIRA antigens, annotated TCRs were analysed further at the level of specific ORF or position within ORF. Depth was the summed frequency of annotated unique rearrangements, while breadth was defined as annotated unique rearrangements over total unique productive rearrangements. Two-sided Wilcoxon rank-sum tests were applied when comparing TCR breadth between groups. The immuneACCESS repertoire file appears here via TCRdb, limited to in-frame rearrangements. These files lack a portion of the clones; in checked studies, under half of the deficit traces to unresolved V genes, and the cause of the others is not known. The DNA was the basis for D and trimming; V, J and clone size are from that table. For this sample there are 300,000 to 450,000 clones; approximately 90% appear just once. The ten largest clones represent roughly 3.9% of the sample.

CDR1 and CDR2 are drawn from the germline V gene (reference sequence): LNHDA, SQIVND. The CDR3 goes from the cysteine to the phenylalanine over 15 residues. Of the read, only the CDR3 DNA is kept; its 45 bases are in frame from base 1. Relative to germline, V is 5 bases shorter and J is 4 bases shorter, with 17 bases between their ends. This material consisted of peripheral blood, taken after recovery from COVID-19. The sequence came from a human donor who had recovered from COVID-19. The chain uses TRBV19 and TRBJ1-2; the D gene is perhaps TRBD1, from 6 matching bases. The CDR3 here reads CASSLYDRWAYGYTF. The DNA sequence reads TGTGCCAGTAGTCTATACGACAGGTGGGCCTATGGCTACACCTTC.